Detailed here is one T cell receptor (beta chain). Its antigen is not known. The data are from a study of T cell repertoires in cytomegalovirus infection. Germline CDR1 MNHEY, CDR2 SMNVEV (reference sequence). V dropped 10 bases and J dropped 4 bases, with 13 bases sitting between them. This CDR3 has 12 residues. From the reads, TCRdb called clonotypes with MiXCR, one entry per CDR3 protein. The table includes about 470,000 distinct CDR3 sequences, approximately 40% detected once. This TCR came from a human donor in good health (CMV status not recorded). Some clones in this sample may be carry-over from other donors' samples. This rearrangement joins TRBV27 to TRBJ1-2; weak D call: TRBD1 (5 bases). The sequencing here drew on cultured PBMCs, taken from culture after CMV antigen stimulation. For the CDR3, the DNA is TGTGCCACCTTGGACACACTCTATGGCTACACCTTC. This translates into CATLDTLYGYTF.